The TCR beta chain under discussion was sequenced for a study of blood T cell repertoires in COVID-19. Source study methods: Amplification of reference gene primers provided the estimated nucleated cell counts. Profiled with immunoSEQ multiplex PCR; TCRdb holds only in-frame clones, not every one. V and J calls plus clone size are reproduced from that table; the DNA served to infer D and trimming. The table lists 130,000 or so clones, roughly 88% of them singletons. The specimen was peripheral blood. This sequence originates from a man aged 50 or older with acute or convalescent COVID-19.

Here the CDR3 reads CASSYAGQGTEKLFF. The CDR3 DNA reads TGCGCCAGCAGTTACGCGGGACAGGGCACTGAAAAACTGTTTTTT. The chain links TRBV4-1 to TRBJ1-4; 9 bases fit TRBD1. Per germline, CDR1 MGHRA and CDR2 YSYEKL. This CDR3 region has 15 residues. Unmatched junction bases numbered 9, after V lost 6 bases and J lost 7 bases.